The sequence of this T cell receptor (beta chain) was determined in a study of long-term antiretroviral therapy in people with HIV. Overall study findings and caveats: Comparison with controls showed narrower CDR3 length ranges in HIV repertoires.

Regarding this clone: Its antigen remains unidentified.

V lost 1 base and J lost 7, with 16 bases in between. The CDR3 is made up of 16 amino acids. Per germline, CDR1 LNHNV and CDR2 YYDKDF (reference sequence). Sequencing relied on immunoSEQ assay v3.0, run at survey level. Each sample aimed for 40,000-50,000 sequenced T-cell genomes. Clones were sequenced by immunoSEQ multiplex PCR, and TCRdb holds only the in-frame ones, with some missing. The profile covers tens of thousands of clones, with more than 75% appearing a single time and around 3.3% taken by the ten largest. This receptor was taken from a woman between 50 and 59 years old with HIV. The rearrangement joins TRBV15 to TRBJ2-2; D is undetermined. This material consisted of unsorted PBMCs, taken 2.6 years after starting antiretroviral therapy. This CDR3 reads CATSRGSIGALGELFF. CDR3 in DNA: TGTGCCACCAGCAGAGGAAGTATTGGCGCCCTCGGGGAGCTGTTTTTT.